The T cell receptor beta chain under discussion was sequenced for a study of blood T cell repertoires in COVID-19. The wider study: Acute-phase and convalescent COVID-19 samples originated in the United States, Italy and Spain. Sources were T cells, B-cell-depleted T cells, or PBMCs; the material itself was cDNA or gDNA.

V dropped 0 bases and J dropped 4 bases, with 11 bases sitting between them. The germline gives CDR1 KGHDR, CDR2 SFDVKD. The CDR3 runs 16 residues. Per the authors' pipeline: Using reference gene primer amplification, nucleated cell counts were estimated. Assay used: immunoSEQ multiplex PCR; TCRdb lists only in-frame clones, some missing. V and J calls and clone size are given by that table; D and trimming were obtained from the DNA. The data contain some 240,000 clones, 75% to 90% of them seen just once; the ten biggest clones take up about 5%. Patients from Seattle were sampled longitudinally, starting during active infection.

This clonotype originated in a woman aged 70 to 79 with COVID-19, enrolled during active disease. V is TRBV24-1 and J is TRBJ2-2; possible D gene TRBD2, 6 bases. The sample taken for sequencing was peripheral blood. In DNA form, the CDR3 reads TGTGCCACCAGTGATTTGAGAGCGGGTCCCACCGGGGAGCTGTTTTTT. It is translated as CATSDLRAGPTGELFF.